The clone carrying this TCR beta chain was picked up a small number of times. As yet, its antigen is unknown. This entry comes from a study of post-analysis software for immune sequencing data. On the study more broadly: Included courses were relapsing-remitting and secondary progressive multiple sclerosis; progressive-relapsing multiple sclerosis was also included. General study results and limits: Relative to controls, patients had five TRBV segments at higher frequency, with TRBV5-6, TRBV5-1 and TRBV20-1 among these.

Trimming removed 4 bases from V and 14 bases from J, with 14 bases in between. The CDR3 is made up of 11 amino acids. Germline V gene sequence: CDR1 SGHTS, CDR2 YDEGEE. Presence of unique molecular identifiers characterized the TCR beta cDNA libraries. TCRdb redid the calling of the PCR reads with MiXCR, one entry per CDR3 protein. The sample yields hundreds of thousands of distinct CDR3 sequences, about 44% seen once. Sequencing used blood. The rearrangement joins TRBV5-8 to TRBJ2-3; no clear D. This clonotype originated in a girl aged 5-17 years with multiple sclerosis. CDR3 in amino acids: CASSPRTLGYF. Written as DNA, the CDR3 is TGTGCCAGCAGCCCAAGGACCCTTGGGTATTTT. Looking up the rest from reference TRBV5-8 and TRBJ2-3 gives the full variable domain: EAGVTQSPTHLIKTRGQQATLRCSPISGHTSVYWYQQALGLGLQFLLWYDEGEERNRGNFPPRFSGRQFPNYSSELNVNALELEDSALYLCASSPRTLGYFGPGTRLTVL.